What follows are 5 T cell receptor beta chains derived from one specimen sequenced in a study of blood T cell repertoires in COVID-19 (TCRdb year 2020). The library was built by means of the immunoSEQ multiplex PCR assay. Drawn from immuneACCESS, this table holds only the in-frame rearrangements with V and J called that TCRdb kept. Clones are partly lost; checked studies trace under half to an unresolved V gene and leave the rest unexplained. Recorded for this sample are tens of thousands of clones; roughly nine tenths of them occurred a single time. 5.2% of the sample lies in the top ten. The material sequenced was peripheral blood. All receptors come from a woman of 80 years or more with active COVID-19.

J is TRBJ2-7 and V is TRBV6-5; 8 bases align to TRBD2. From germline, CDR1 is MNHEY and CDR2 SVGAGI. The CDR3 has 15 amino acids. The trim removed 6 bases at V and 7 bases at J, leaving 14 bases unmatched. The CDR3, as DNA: TGTGCCAGCAGCCTTGGGGGAGCGGGAGTCCGTGAGCAGTACTTC. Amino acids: CASSLGGAGVREQYF.

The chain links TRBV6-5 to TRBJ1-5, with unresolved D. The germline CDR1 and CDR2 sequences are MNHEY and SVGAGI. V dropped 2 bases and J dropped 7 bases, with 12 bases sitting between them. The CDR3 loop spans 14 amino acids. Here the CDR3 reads CASSYLSSQQPQHF. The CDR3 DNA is TGTGCCAGCAGTTACCTTTCTAGTCAACAGCCCCAGCATTTT.

The CDR3 loop is CASRPVAGLGEQYF. The CDR3 DNA reads as TGTGCCAGCAGACCCGTAGCGGGCCTCGGGGAGCAGTACTTC. The chain joins TRBV5-4 to TRBJ2-7, with 7 nucleotides matching TRBD2. Trimming took 5 bases from V and 7 from J; bases not matched to a gene: 12. Germline-derived CDR1 and CDR2 are SGHNT and YYREEE (reference sequence). The CDR3 consists of 14 residues.

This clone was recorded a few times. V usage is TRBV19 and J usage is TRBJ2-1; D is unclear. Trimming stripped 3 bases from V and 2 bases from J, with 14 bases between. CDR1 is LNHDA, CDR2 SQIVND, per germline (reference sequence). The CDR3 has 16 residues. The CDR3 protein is CASSMGYKVTYNEQFF. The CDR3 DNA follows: TGTGCCAGTAGTATGGGCTATAAGGTGACCTACAATGAGCAGTTCTTC.

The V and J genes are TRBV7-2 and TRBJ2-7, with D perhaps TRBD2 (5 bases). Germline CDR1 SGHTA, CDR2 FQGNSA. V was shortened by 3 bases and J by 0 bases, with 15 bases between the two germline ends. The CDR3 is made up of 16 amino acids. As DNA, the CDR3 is TGTGCCAGCAGCTTTCGGCGGAGCGGCACCTCCTACGAGCAGTACTTC. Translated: CASSFRRSGTSYEQYF.